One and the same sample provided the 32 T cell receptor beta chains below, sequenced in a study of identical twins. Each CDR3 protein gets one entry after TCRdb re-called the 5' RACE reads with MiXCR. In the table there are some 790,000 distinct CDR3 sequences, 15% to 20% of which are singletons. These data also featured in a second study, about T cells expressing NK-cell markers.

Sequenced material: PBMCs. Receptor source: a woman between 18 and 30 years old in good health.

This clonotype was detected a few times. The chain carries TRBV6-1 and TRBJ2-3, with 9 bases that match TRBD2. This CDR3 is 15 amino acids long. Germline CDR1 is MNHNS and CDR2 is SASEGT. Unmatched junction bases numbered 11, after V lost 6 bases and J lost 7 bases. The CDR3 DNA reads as TGTGCCAGCAGCCCCCTGGCGGGGGGGCCAAATACGCAGTATTTT. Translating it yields CASSPLAGGPNTQYF.

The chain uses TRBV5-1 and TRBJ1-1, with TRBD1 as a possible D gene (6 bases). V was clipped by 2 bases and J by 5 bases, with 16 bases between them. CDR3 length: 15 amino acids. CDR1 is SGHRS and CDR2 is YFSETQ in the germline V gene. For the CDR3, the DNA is TGCGCCAGCAGCTTCAGTACAGGGTTCGGGACTGAAGCTTTCTTT. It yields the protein CASSFSTGFGTEAFF. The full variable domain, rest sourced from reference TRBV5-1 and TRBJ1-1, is KAGVTQTPRYLIKTRGQQVTLSCSPISGHRSVSWYQQTPGQGLQFLFEYFSETQRNKGNFPGRFSGRQFSNSRSEMNVSTLELGDSALYLCASSFSTGFGTEAFFGQGTRLTVV.

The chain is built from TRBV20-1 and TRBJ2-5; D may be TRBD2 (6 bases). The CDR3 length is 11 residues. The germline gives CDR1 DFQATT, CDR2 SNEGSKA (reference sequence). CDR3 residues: CQPAGGETQYF. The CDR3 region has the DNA TGCCAGCCGGCCGGGGGAGAGACCCAGTACTTC.

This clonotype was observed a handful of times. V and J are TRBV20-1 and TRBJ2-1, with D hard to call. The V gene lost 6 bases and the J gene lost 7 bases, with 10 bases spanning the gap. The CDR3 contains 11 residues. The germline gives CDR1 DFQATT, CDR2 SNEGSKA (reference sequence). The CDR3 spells CSAIDLNEQFF. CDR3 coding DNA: TGCAGTGCCATAGACTTAAATGAGCAGTTCTTC.

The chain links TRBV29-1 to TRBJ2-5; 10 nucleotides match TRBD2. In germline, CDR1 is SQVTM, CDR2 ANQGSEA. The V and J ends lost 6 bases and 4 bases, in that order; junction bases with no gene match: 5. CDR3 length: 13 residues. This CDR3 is CSVSGRAGETQYF. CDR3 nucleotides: TGCAGCGTCAGCGGGAGGGCCGGAGAGACCCAGTACTTC.

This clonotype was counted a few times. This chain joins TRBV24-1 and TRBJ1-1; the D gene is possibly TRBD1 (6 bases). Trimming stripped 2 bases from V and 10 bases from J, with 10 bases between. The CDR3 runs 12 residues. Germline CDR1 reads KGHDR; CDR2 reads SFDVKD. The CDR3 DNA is TGTGCCACCAGTGATTACACAGGGCCAGCTTTCTTT. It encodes CATSDYTGPAFF.

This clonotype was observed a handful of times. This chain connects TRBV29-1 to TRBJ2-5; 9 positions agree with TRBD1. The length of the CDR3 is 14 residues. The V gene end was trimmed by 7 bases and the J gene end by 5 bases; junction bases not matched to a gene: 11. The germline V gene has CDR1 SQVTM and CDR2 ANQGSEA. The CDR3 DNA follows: TGCAGCGGTATGGCTAACAGGGGGCGGGAGACCCAGTACTTC. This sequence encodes CSGMANRGRETQYF.

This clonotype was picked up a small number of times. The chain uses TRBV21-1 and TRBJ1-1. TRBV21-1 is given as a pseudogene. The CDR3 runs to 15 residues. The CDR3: CASSKVKGYYTEAFF. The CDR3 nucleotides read TGTGCCAGCAGCAAAGTCAAAGGGTACTACACTGAAGCTTTCTTT.

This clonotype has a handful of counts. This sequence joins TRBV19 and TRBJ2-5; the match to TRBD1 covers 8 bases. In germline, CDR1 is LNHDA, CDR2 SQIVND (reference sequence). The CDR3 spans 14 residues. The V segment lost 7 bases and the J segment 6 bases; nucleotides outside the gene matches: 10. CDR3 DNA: TGTGCCAGTAAGCAGACAGGGGTAGAAAAGACCCAGTACTTC. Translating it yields CASKQTGVEKTQYF. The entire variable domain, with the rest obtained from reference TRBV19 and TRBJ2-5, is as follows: DGGITQSPKYLFRKEGQNVTLSCEQNLNHDAMYWYRQDPGQGLRLIYYSQIVNDFQKGDIAEGYSVSREKKESFPLTVTSAQKNPTAFYLCASKQTGVEKTQYFGPGTRLLVL.

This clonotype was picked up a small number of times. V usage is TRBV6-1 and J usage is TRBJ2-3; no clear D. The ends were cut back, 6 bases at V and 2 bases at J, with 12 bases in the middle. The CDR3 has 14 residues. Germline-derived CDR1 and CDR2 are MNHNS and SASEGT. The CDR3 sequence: CASSQPPPTDTQYF. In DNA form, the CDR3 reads TGTGCCAGCAGCCAACCCCCTCCCACAGATACGCAGTATTTT.

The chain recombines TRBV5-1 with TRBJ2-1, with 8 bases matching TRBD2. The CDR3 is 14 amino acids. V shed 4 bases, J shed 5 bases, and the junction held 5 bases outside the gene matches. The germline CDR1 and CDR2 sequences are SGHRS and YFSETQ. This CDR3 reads CASSVSGGHNEQFF. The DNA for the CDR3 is TGCGCCAGCAGCGTCAGCGGGGGACACAATGAGCAGTTCTTC.

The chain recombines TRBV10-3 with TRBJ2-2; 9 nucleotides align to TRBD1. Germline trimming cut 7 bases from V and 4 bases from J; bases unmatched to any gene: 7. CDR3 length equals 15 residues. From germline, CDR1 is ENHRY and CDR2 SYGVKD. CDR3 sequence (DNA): TGTGCCATCAATACAGGGGGCCGGGGCACCGGGGAGCTGTTTTTT. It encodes CAINTGGRGTGELFF.

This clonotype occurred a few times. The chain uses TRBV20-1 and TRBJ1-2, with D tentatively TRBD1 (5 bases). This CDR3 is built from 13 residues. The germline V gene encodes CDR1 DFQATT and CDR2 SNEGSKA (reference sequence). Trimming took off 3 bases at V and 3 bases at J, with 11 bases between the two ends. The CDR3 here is CSARLTEDYGYTF. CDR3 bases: TGCAGTGCTAGGCTGACAGAAGACTATGGCTACACCTTC.

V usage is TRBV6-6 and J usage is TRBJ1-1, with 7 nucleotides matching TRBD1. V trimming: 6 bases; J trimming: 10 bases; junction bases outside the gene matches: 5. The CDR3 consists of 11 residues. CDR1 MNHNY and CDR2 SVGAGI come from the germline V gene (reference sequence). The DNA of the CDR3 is TGTGCCAGCAGCCCCGACAGGGTAGCTTTCTTT. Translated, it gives CASSPDRVAFF.

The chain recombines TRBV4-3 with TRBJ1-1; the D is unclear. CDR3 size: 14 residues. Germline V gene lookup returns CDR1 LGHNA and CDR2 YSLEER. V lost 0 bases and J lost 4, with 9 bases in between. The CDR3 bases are TGCGCCAGCAGCCAAGATGGCAGGAGCACTGAAGCTTTCTTT. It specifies CASSQDGRSTEAFF.

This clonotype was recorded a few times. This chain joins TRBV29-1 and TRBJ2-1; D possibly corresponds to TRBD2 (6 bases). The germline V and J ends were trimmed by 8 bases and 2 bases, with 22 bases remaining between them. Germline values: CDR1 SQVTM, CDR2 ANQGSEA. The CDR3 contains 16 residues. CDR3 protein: CSSRSSASATYNEQFF. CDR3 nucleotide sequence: TGCAGCTCCAGATCTAGCGCCAGCGCAACCTACAATGAGCAGTTCTTC.

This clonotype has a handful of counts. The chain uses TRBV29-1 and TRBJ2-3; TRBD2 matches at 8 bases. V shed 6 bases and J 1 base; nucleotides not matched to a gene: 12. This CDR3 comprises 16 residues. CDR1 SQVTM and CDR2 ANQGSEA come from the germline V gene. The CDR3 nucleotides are TGCAGCGTCCCAAGGCGGGAGGCCCCTGGCACAGATACGCAGTATTTT. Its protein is CSVPRREAPGTDTQYF.

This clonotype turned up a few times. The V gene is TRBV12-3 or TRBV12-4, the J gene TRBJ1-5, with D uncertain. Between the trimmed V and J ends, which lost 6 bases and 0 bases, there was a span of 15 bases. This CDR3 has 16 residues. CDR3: CASRGGGTTSNQPQHF. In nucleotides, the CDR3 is TGTGCCAGCAGGGGCGGCGGAACAACTAGCAATCAGCCCCAGCATTTT.

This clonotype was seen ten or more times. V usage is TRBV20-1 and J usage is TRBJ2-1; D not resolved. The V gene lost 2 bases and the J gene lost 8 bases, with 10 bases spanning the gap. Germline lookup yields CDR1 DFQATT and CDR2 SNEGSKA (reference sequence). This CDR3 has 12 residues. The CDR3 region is CSARLVRDEQFF. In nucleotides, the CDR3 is TGCAGTGCTAGACTCGTCCGGGATGAGCAGTTCTTC.

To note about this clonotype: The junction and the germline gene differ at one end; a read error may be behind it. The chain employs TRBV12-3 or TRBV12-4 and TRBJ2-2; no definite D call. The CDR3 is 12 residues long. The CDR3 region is CASGFNTGELFF. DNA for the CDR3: TGTGCCAGCGGTTTCAACACCGGGGAGCTGTTTTTT.

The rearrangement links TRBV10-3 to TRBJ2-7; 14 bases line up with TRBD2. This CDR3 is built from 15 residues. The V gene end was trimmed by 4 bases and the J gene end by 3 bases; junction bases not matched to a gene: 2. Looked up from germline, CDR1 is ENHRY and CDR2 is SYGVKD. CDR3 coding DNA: TGTGCCATCAGTGCCGGGACTAGCGGGGGCTACGAGCAGTACTTC. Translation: CAISAGTSGGYEQYF.

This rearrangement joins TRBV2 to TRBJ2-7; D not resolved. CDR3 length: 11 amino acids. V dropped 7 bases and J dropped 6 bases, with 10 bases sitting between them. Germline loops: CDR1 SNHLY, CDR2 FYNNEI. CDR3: CASTGPSEQYF. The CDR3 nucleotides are TGTGCCAGCACCGGACCTTCCGAGCAGTACTTC.

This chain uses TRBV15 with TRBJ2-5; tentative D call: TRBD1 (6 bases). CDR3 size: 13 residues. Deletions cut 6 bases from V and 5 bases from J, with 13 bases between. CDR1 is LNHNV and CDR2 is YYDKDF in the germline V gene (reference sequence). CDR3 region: CATRHRDRETQYF. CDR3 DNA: TGTGCCACCAGACACAGGGATCGGGAGACCCAGTACTTC.

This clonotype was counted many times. The CDR3 spells CASSLVGNTGELFF. The CDR3 DNA reads TGTGCCAGCAGCTTAGTGGGGAACACCGGGGAGCTGTTTTTT. The chain joins TRBV7-2 to TRBJ2-2, with D unresolved. The CDR3 loop spans 14 amino acids. Germline CDR1 is SGHTA and CDR2 is FQGNSA. Between the trimmed V and J ends, which lost 1 base and 1 base, there was a span of 4 bases.

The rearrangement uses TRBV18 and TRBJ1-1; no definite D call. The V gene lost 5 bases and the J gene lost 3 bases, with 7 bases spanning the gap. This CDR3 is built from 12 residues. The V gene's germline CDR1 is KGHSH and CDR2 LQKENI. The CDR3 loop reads CASSKDHTEAFF. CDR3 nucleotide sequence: TGTGCCAGCTCAAAGGACCACACTGAAGCTTTCTTT.

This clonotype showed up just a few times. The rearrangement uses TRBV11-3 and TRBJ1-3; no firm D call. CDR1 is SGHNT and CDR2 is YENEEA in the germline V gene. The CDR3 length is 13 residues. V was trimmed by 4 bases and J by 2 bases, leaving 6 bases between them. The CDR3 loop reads CASSSSPGNTIYF. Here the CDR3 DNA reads TGTGCCAGCAGCTCGAGCCCTGGAAACACCATATATTTT.

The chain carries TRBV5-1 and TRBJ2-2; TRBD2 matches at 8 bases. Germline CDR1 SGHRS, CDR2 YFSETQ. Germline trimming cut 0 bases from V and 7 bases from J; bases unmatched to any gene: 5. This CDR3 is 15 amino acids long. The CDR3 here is CASSLDLAGVGELFF. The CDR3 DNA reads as TGCGCCAGCAGCTTGGATCTAGCGGGTGTCGGGGAGCTGTTTTTT.

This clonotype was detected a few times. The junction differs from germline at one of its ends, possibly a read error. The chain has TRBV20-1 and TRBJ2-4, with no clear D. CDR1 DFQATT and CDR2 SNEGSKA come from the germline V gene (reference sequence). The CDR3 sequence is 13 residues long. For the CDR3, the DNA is TGCAGTGCTGGAGAGATAGCCAAAAACATTCAGTACTTC. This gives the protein CSAGEIAKNIQYF.

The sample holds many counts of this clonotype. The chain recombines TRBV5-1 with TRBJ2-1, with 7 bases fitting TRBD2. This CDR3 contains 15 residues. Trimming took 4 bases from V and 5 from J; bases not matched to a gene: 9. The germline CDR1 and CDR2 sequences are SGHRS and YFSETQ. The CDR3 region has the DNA TGCGCCAGCAGCCCCCGGCTAGCGGAGAACAATGAGCAGTTCTTC. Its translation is CASSPRLAENNEQFF.

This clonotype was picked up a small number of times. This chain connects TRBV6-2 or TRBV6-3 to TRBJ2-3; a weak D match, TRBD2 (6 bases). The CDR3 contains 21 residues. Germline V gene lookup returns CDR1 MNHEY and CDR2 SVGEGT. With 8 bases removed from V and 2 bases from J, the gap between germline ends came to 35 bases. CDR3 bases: TGTGCCAGCCGGCGGGGCCCACACTCTCGAAAACGACATCCCACCACAGATACGCAGTATTTT. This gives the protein CASRRGPHSRKRHPTTDTQYF.

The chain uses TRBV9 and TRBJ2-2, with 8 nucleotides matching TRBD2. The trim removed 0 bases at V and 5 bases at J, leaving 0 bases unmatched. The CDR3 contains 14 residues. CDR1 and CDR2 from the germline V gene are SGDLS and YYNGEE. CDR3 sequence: CASSVGLATGELFF. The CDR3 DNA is TGTGCCAGCAGCGTAGGACTAGCGACCGGGGAGCTGTTTTTT.

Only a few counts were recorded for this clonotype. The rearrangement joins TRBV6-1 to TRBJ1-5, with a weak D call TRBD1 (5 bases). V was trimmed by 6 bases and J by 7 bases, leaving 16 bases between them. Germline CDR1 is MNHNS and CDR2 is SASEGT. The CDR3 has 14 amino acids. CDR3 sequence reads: CASSRNRREQPQHF. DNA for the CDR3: TGTGCCAGCAGCCGCAACAGGAGGGAACAGCCCCAGCATTTT.